These T cell receptor beta chains were read from a single sample in a study of shared clonotypes between healthy human individuals. Clones were read by immunoSEQ multiplex PCR, and TCRdb kept only the in-frame ones, dropping some. This table has under 550,000 clones, almost 97% appearing once. The sample consisted of naive CD4+ T cells sorted from blood. These receptors came from a woman in her twenties or thirties in good health. The CDR3 runs from the conserved cysteine through the conserved F or W. A D gene is named only where the DNA matches it firmly. Clone sizes are given selectively: once, few, many, or a class where the clone is expanded.

clone size: -; J gene: TRBJ2-1; V gene: TRBV11-2; D gene: TRBD1; CDR3 DNA: TGTGCCAGCAGCTTATACAGGGGTAGTCTCAATGAGCAGTTCTTC; CDR3 protein: CASSLYRGSLNEQFF
clone size: -; J gene: TRBJ1-6; V gene: TRBV28; D gene: -; CDR3 DNA: TGTGCCAGCAGTTCCAGGGCGAGGAGTTCACCCCTCCACTTT; CDR3 protein: CASSSRARSSPLHF
clone size: -; J gene: TRBJ2-7; V gene: TRBV28; D gene: -; CDR3 DNA: TGTGCCAGCAGTTTGACAGGACACTACGAGCAGTACTTC; CDR3 protein: CASSLTGHYEQYF
clone size: -; J gene: TRBJ2-1; V gene: TRBV18; D gene: -; CDR3 DNA: TGTGCCAGCTCACCACCGGTCGGGGACCTAGCCCGCAATGAGCAGTTCTTC; CDR3 protein: CASSPPVGDLARNEQFF
clone size: -; J gene: TRBJ1-6; V gene: TRBV25-1; D gene: -; CDR3 DNA: TGTGCCAGCAGTGACCGGGGGGCACATTCACCCCTCCACTTT; CDR3 protein: CASSDRGAHSPLHF
clone size: -; J gene: TRBJ2-6; V gene: TRBV2; D gene: -; CDR3 DNA: TGTGCCACCAGTGAGGGAACGGTTTATTATGGGGCCAACGTCCTGACTTTC; CDR3 protein: CATSEGTVYYGANVLTF
clone size: -; J gene: TRBJ2-7; V gene: TRBV28; D gene: TRBD2; CDR3 DNA: TGTGCCAGCAGTTTTCGGGGGGGCTCCTACGAGCAGTACTTC; CDR3 protein: CASSFRGGSYEQYF
clone size: once; J gene: TRBJ1-5; V gene: TRBV2; D gene: -; CDR3 DNA: TGTGCCAGCAGGGTAAACAGGGAGAGTCAGCCCCAGCATTTT; CDR3 protein: CASRVNRESQPQHF
clone size: -; J gene: TRBJ2-7; V gene: TRBV13; D gene: -; CDR3 DNA: TGTGCCAGCAGCTTAGCGGGACGGATGTCCTACGAGCAGTACTTC; CDR3 protein: CASSLAGRMSYEQYF
clone size: -; J gene: TRBJ2-7; V gene: TRBV4-1; D gene: TRBD2; CDR3 DNA: TGCGCCAGCAGCCAGGTAACCAGGGCTAGCGGGAGGAGGTCCTACGAGCAGTACTTC; CDR3 protein: CASSQVTRASGRRSYEQYF
clone size: once; J gene: TRBJ1-3; V gene: TRBV4-2; D gene: -; CDR3 DNA: TGTGCCAGCAGCCAGGGCCCGGGAGTAACCGCTGGAAACACCATATATTTT; CDR3 protein: CASSQGPGVTAGNTIYF
clone size: once; J gene: TRBJ2-1; V gene: TRBV5-6; D gene: -; CDR3 DNA: TGTGCCAGCAGCTTGACGGGACAAGACTACAATGAGCAGTTCTTC; CDR3 protein: CASSLTGQDYNEQFF
clone size: -; J gene: TRBJ1-2; V gene: TRBV13; D gene: -; CDR3 DNA: TGTGCCAGCAGCCCCCGGACTGGCTACACCTTC; CDR3 protein: CASSPRTGYTF
clone size: -; J gene: TRBJ2-7; V gene: TRBV11-2; D gene: TRBD2; CDR3 DNA: TGTGCCAGCAGTAGCATTAGCGGGACCAGCTCCTACGAGCAGTACTTC; CDR3 protein: CASSSISGTSSYEQYF
clone size: -; J gene: TRBJ2-1; V gene: TRBV7-8; D gene: TRBD2; CDR3 DNA: TGTGCCAGCAGCGCTCCCGGGACTAGCGGGAGTAGTGAGCAGTTCTTC; CDR3 protein: CASSAPGTSGSSEQFF
clone size: -; J gene: TRBJ2-5; V gene: TRBV5-1; D gene: -; CDR3 DNA: TGCGCCAGCAGCTTCGCTACTGCTAACGGCCAAGAGACCCAGTACTTC; CDR3 protein: CASSFATANGQETQYF
clone size: -; J gene: TRBJ2-2; V gene: TRBV5-1; D gene: -; CDR3 DNA: TGCGCCAGCAGCTTTTTCCACCTCGCCGGGCAGTTGTCCACCGGGGAGCTGTTTTTT; CDR3 protein: CASSFFHLAGQLSTGELFF
clone size: -; J gene: TRBJ2-7; V gene: TRBV7-2; D gene: -; CDR3 DNA: TGTGCCAGCAGCTTAGATCTAGTCGGCTACGAGCAGTACTTC; CDR3 protein: CASSLDLVGYEQYF
clone size: -; J gene: TRBJ2-7; V gene: TRBV5-1; D gene: TRBD1; CDR3 DNA: TGCGCCAGCAGCTCGGTCACGAGGGGGCCTTCTAGGGAGCAGTACTTC; CDR3 protein: CASSSVTRGPSREQYF
clone size: -; J gene: TRBJ2-7; V gene: TRBV29-1; D gene: -; CDR3 DNA: TGCAGCGTAGCTACAGGGTATGAGGGCTACGAGCAGTACTTC; CDR3 protein: CSVATGYEGYEQYF
clone size: -; J gene: TRBJ2-1; V gene: TRBV23-1; D gene: -; CDR3 DNA: TGCGCCAGCAGTCAATCCCCCCCTCGAAGCAATGAGCAGTTCTTC; CDR3 protein: CASSQSPPRSNEQFF
clone size: -; J gene: TRBJ2-1; V gene: TRBV28; D gene: TRBD2; CDR3 DNA: TGTGCCAGCAGTTTTCTGCGCGGGACTAGGTCCTACAATGAGCAGTTCTTC; CDR3 protein: CASSFLRGTRSYNEQFF
clone size: -; J gene: TRBJ2-6; V gene: TRBV27; D gene: -; CDR3 DNA: TGTGCCAGCAGTGTTCACAGGGCCTCTGGGGCCAACGTCCTGACTTTC; CDR3 protein: CASSVHRASGANVLTF
clone size: -; J gene: TRBJ2-7; V gene: TRBV18; D gene: -; CDR3 DNA: TGTGCCAGCTCCCCGTCGGCGGGGCTGGGCTACGAGCAGTACTTC; CDR3 protein: CASSPSAGLGYEQYF
clone size: once; J gene: TRBJ2-1; V gene: TRBV4-1; D gene: TRBD2; CDR3 DNA: TGCGCCAGCAGCCAACCAATTGGACTAGCGGACTACAATGAGCAGTTCTTC; CDR3 protein: CASSQPIGLADYNEQFF
clone size: -; J gene: TRBJ2-1; V gene: TRBV23-1; D gene: -; CDR3 DNA: TGCGCCAGCAGTCAATCGGGGGGCTGGGAATACAATGAGCAGTTCTTC; CDR3 protein: CASSQSGGWEYNEQFF
clone size: -; J gene: TRBJ2-5; V gene: TRBV4-1; D gene: TRBD2; CDR3 DNA: TGCGCCAGCAGCCAGCTTACGGGACTATCGTTGGAGACCCAGTACTTC; CDR3 protein: CASSQLTGLSLETQYF
clone size: -; J gene: TRBJ2-5; V gene: TRBV7-9; D gene: -; CDR3 DNA: TGTGCCAGCAGTAGCAGGGTGCTGGAGACCCAGTACTTC; CDR3 protein: CASSSRVLETQYF
clone size: -; J gene: TRBJ1-1; V gene: TRBV10-2; D gene: -; CDR3 DNA: TGCGCCAGCAGTGAGTTTCAAGCCAACACTGAAGCTTTCTTT; CDR3 protein: CASSEFQANTEAFF
clone size: once; J gene: TRBJ2-2; V gene: TRBV19; D gene: -; CDR3 DNA: TGTGCCAGTAGTAAGCAGGGGACCCTCACCGGGGAGCTGTTTTTT; CDR3 protein: CASSKQGTLTGELFF
clone size: once; J gene: TRBJ2-5; V gene: TRBV30; D gene: -; CDR3 DNA: TGTGCCTGGTGCACTTGGGACGGTAAGTACTTC; CDR3 protein: CAWCTWDGKYF